These 32 T cell receptor beta chains were sequenced from one sample in a study of monozygotic twins with inflammatory bowel disease (dated by TCRdb to between 2019 and 2020). Receptor libraries were prepared by 5' RACE. Sequenced on an Illumina HiSeq 2500. With the reads reprocessed by TCRdb, a single entry stands for each CDR3 protein sequence and no DNA is reported. The sample's records list about 330,000 distinct CDR3 sequences. The ten largest clones capture around 2% of the sample. The sequenced sample was blood. Receptors originate from a human donor with ulcerative colitis or Crohn's disease, or a healthy co-twin of an affected twin (not recorded which).

The chain is built from TRBV6-1 and TRBJ2-1; the TCRdb call, TRBD1, lacks DNA for checking. Germline V lookup: CDR1 MNHNS, CDR2 SASEGT. CDR3 size: 14 residues. The chain's CDR3 is CASKGPDLYNEQFF.

The chain couples TRBV6-5 to TRBJ1-6; TCRdb's D gene call, TRBD1, goes unchecked for lack of DNA. The germline CDR1 and CDR2 sequences are MNHEY and SVGAGI. The CDR3 totals 18 residues. The CDR3 sequence: CASSYSFSGQAINSPLHF.

The V gene is TRBV7-9, the J gene TRBJ2-6. The CDR3 length is 16 residues. Per germline, CDR1 SEHNR and CDR2 FQNEAQ (reference sequence). CDR3 in amino acids: CASSLGDISGSNVLTF. Full variable domain (remainder filled in from reference TRBV7-9 and TRBJ2-6): DTGVSQNPRHKITKRGQNVTFRCDPISEHNRLYWYRQTLGQGPEFLTYFQNEAQLEKSRLLSDRFSAERPKGSFSTLEIQRTEQGDSAMYLCASSLGDISGSNVLTFGAGSRLTVL.

The rearrangement joins TRBV20-1 to TRBJ2-2; TCRdb reports TRBD1, a call that lacks DNA to check it against. CDR1 DFQATT and CDR2 SNEGSKA come from the germline V gene (reference sequence). The CDR3 is 13 amino acids. CDR3 loop: CSAPDINPGELFF.

The V and J genes are TRBV5-1 and TRBJ2-1; the D call of TRBD2 rests on TCRdb alone, since no DNA is present to check it. The CDR3 is 15 residues long. Germline CDR1 reads SGHRS; CDR2 reads YFSETQ. CDR3 sequence reads: CASSFRTSGDNEQFF.

The chain couples TRBV21-1 to TRBJ2-7; the TRBD2 assignment by TCRdb is unverifiable without DNA. TRBV21-1 is a listed pseudogene. There are 15 residues in the CDR3. Here the CDR3 reads CASSKVRGGDYEQYF.

The CDR3 protein is CASSLPDRSSYEQYF. The chain uses TRBV5-4 and TRBJ2-7. Germline CDR1 reads SGHNT; CDR2 reads YYREEE (reference sequence). The CDR3 contains 15 residues.

This chain uses TRBV12-3 or TRBV12-4 with TRBJ2-2; TCRdb outputs TRBD1, but without DNA this stays unchecked. The CDR3 loop spans 15 amino acids. The CDR3 here is CASSLSRGRLGELFF.

The chain joins TRBV7-2 to TRBJ1-5. Germline assignment: CDR1 SGHTA and CDR2 FQGNSA. This CDR3 has 15 amino acids. The CDR3 protein is CASSPEIQNNQPQHF.

CDR3 sequence: CSARDRIETQYF. The genes are TRBV20-1 and TRBJ2-5. Germline loops: CDR1 DFQATT, CDR2 SNEGSKA (reference sequence). The CDR3 contains 12 residues.

This sequence joins TRBV4-2 and TRBJ1-1. The CDR3 is made up of 18 amino acids. CDR1 LGHNA and CDR2 YNFKEQ come from the germline V gene. This CDR3 reads CASSQDGSLRGVDTEAFF.

The chain recombines TRBV20-1 with TRBJ2-5; there is no DNA to check the TCRdb D call of TRBD1. This CDR3 spans 14 amino acids. Germline CDR1 DFQATT, CDR2 SNEGSKA (reference sequence). CDR3 in amino acids: CSARVSGAERAQYF.

This rearrangement joins TRBV29-1 to TRBJ1-4. CDR3 length: 14 amino acids. Germline V gene lookup returns CDR1 SQVTM and CDR2 ANQGSEA. The CDR3 reads CSVVAGNDNEKLFF.

V is TRBV24-1 and J is TRBJ2-5; TCRdb's D gene call, TRBD2, goes unchecked for lack of DNA. The CDR3 contains 16 residues. Germline values: CDR1 KGHDR, CDR2 SFDVKD. The CDR3 protein is CATSDSTSGGQETQYF.

The V call is TRBV5-1, the J call TRBJ1-1; TCRdb's D gene call, TRBD1, goes unchecked for lack of DNA. Looked up from germline, CDR1 is SGHRS and CDR2 is YFSETQ. CDR3 length: 14 amino acids. The CDR3: CASSLAGGSAEAFF.

The chain joins TRBV28 to TRBJ1-5. CDR3 length equals 12 residues. CDR1 is MDHEN and CDR2 is SYDVKM in the germline V gene. Here the CDR3 reads CASSFETQPQHF. The entire variable domain, with the rest obtained from reference TRBV28 and TRBJ1-5, is as follows: DVKVTQSSRYLVKRTGEKVFLECVQDMDHENMFWYRQDPGLGLRLIYFSYDVKMKEKGDIPEGYSVSREKKERFSLILESASTNQTSMYLCASSFETQPQHFGDGTRLSIL.

This chain uses TRBV2 with TRBJ1-1. The CDR3 consists of 11 residues. Germline V CDR1 and CDR2: SNHLY, FYNNEI. The CDR3 reads CASSPADEAFF.

V gene TRBV20-1 combines with J gene TRBJ2-3; as DNA is missing, the TRBD1 call by TCRdb cannot be tested. CDR3 length: 14 residues. Germline loops: CDR1 DFQATT, CDR2 SNEGSKA (reference sequence). CDR3 protein: CSASGTGGTDTQYF.

This rearrangement joins TRBV5-1 to TRBJ1-2. The CDR3 runs 14 residues. Germline loops: CDR1 SGHRS, CDR2 YFSETQ. CDR3 sequence: CASSRSTPNYGYTF.

This chain joins TRBV7-2 and TRBJ2-6; as DNA is missing, the TRBD1 call by TCRdb cannot be tested. The CDR3 has 17 amino acids. The germline V gene encodes CDR1 SGHTA and CDR2 FQGNSA. CDR3 sequence reads: CASSFRQASSGANVLTF.

The chain combines TRBV25-1 with TRBJ2-5; TCRdb proposes TRBD2, but this gene call is untestable without DNA. The CDR3 covers 13 residues. Germline loops: CDR1 MGHDK, CDR2 SYGVNS. The CDR3 here is CASTPSGPQTQYF. The full variable domain, with the rest looked up from reference TRBV25-1 and TRBJ2-5, is EADIYQTPRYLVIGTGKKITLECSQTMGHDKMYWYQQDPGMELHLIHYSYGVNSTEKGDLSSESTVSRIRTEHFPLTLESARPSHTSQYLCASTPSGPQTQYFGPGTRLLVL.

The V gene is TRBV6-1, the J gene TRBJ2-2; there is no DNA to check the TCRdb D call of TRBD1. There are 15 residues in the CDR3. CDR1 MNHNS and CDR2 SASEGT come from the germline V gene. CDR3 loop: CASSEGGGGHGELFF.

The J gene is TRBJ2-2, the V gene TRBV7-8; TCRdb names TRBD2, which stays unverified in the absence of DNA. There are 15 residues in the CDR3. Germline CDR1 and CDR2: SGHVS and FQNEAQ. The CDR3 reads CASSSGTTNTGELFF.

The chain carries TRBV27 and TRBJ2-2; TCRdb's D gene call, TRBD1, goes unchecked for lack of DNA. The CDR3 consists of 14 residues. Germline V CDR1 and CDR2: MNHEY, SMNVEV (reference sequence). Here the CDR3 reads CASSLRAGHGELFF.

V and J are TRBV20-1 and TRBJ2-1. The CDR3 is 13 residues long. CDR1 is DFQATT and CDR2 is SNEGSKA in the germline V gene (reference sequence). The CDR3 loop reads CSARDYSYNEQFF.

This chain connects TRBV18 to TRBJ2-7. Per germline, CDR1 KGHSH and CDR2 LQKENI. The length of the CDR3 is 14 residues. CDR3 loop: CASSPPMGSYEQYF.

This chain joins TRBV27 and TRBJ2-1; the D call from TCRdb, TRBD1, cannot be confirmed without DNA. Per the germline V gene, CDR1 is MNHEY and CDR2 is SMNVEV (reference sequence). The CDR3 sequence is 13 residues long. Here the CDR3 reads CASSPYRYNEQFF.

V and J are TRBV20-1 and TRBJ1-6; the D gene TCRdb calls, TRBD1, cannot be checked with no DNA. The CDR3 contains 17 residues. From germline, CDR1 is DFQATT and CDR2 SNEGSKA (reference sequence). CDR3: CSAPRPAGTEDNSPLHF.

This chain joins TRBV20-1 and TRBJ2-2; TCRdb gives TRBD1 as the D gene, but with no DNA this cannot be confirmed. The CDR3 loop spans 15 amino acids. Per the germline V gene, CDR1 is DFQATT and CDR2 is SNEGSKA (reference sequence). CDR3: CSAHSGTSNTGELFF.

The gene calls are TRBV15 and TRBJ2-1; TCRdb's D call, TRBD2, is unchecked because there is no DNA. The CDR3 contains 15 residues. Germline V gene lookup returns CDR1 LNHNV and CDR2 YYDKDF (reference sequence). The CDR3 region is CATSREAGVFYEQFF.

This chain links TRBV4-2 with TRBJ2-1; TCRdb proposes TRBD2, but this gene call is untestable without DNA. Per the germline V gene, CDR1 is LGHNA and CDR2 is YNFKEQ. The CDR3 consists of 15 residues. The CDR3 loop reads CASSQGGREPNEQFF.

The genes are TRBV11-2 and TRBJ2-1. Per germline, CDR1 SGHAT and CDR2 FQNNGV. The CDR3 has 11 amino acids. The CDR3 region is CASSLDTRQFF.